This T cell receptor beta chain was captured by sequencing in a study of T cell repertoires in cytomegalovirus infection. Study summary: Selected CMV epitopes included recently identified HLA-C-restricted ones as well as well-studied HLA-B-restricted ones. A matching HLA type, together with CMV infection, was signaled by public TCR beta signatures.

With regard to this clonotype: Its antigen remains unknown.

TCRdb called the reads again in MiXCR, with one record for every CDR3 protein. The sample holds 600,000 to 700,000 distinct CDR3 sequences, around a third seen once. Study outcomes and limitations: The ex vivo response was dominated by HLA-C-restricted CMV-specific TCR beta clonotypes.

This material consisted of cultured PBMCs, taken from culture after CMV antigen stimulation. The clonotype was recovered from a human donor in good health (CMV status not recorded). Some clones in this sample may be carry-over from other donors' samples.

CDR3 sequence: CASSRGLAGGEQFF. The CDR3 coding sequence is TGTGCCAGCAGTAGGGGACTAGCGGGAGGTGAGCAGTTCTTC. This rearrangement joins TRBV6-8 to TRBJ2-1; TRBD2 matches at 15 bases. CDR1 and CDR2 from the germline V gene are MNHGY and SAAAGT. This CDR3 contains 14 residues. With 5 bases clipped from V and 9 bases from J, the junction kept 2 bases outside the gene matches.